The next 32 T cell receptor beta chains were all read from a single sample in a study of Ad26.COV2.S vaccination and SARS-CoV-2 variants. The data were produced by immunoSEQ multiplex PCR, yet TCRdb's version contains in-frame clones alone and is incomplete. The sample holds over 400,000 clones, 90% seen once. This sample's treatment: about 20 received Ad26.COV2.S at low or high dose, single or two shots; 5 received placebo; per-sample allocation not given. All samples were drawn on day 63, counting from the first vaccine or placebo injection. The source material was peripheral blood, sampled in a trial of Ad26.COV2.S vaccine versus placebo. The receptors were sampled from a person between 18 and 59 years old who received the Ad26.COV2.S COVID-19 vaccine or a placebo.

This chain joins TRBV2 and TRBJ1-4; D is possibly TRBD1 (5 bases). Per germline, CDR1 SNHLY and CDR2 FYNNEI. The V gene lost 6 bases and the J gene lost 6 bases, with 8 bases spanning the gap. This CDR3 spans 12 amino acids. In nucleotides, the CDR3 is TGTGCCAGCAGGGGACGGGATGAAAAACTGTTTTTT. Translated, it gives CASRGRDEKLFF.

The chain links TRBV28 to TRBJ2-2; TRBD2 aligns across 8 bases. Per the germline V gene, CDR1 is MDHEN and CDR2 is SYDVKM. V dropped 8 bases and J dropped 5; count of bases not matched to a gene: 7. The CDR3 covers 14 residues. CDR3 region: CASLGASGTGELFF. In DNA form, the CDR3 reads TGTGCCAGCCTAGGGGCTAGCGGGACCGGGGAGCTGTTTTTT.

The chain is built from TRBV30 and TRBJ2-5; maybe TRBD2 (6 bases). CDR1 GTSNPN and CDR2 SVGIG come from the germline V gene (reference sequence). V was clipped by 3 bases and J by 1 base, with 9 bases between them. CDR3 length: 13 amino acids. The CDR3 sequence: CAWRYGGQETQYF. CDR3 coding DNA: TGTGCCTGGAGGTACGGGGGCCAAGAGACCCAGTACTTC.

The chain couples TRBV11-1 to TRBJ2-5, with TRBD2 identical over 13 bases. The CDR3 runs to 16 residues. CDR1 is SGHAT, CDR2 FQDESV, per germline (reference sequence). V shed 5 bases, J shed 2 bases, and the junction held 5 bases outside the gene matches. The CDR3 sequence: CASSPGTSGDQETQYF. In DNA form, the CDR3 reads TGTGCCAGCAGCCCAGGGACTAGCGGGGATCAAGAGACCCAGTACTTC.

V gene TRBV6-2 or TRBV6-3 combines with J gene TRBJ2-7; TRBD2 aligns across 10 bases. The trim removed 3 bases at V and 2 bases at J, leaving 19 bases unmatched. The CDR3 extends over 20 amino acids. Germline loops: CDR1 MNHEY, CDR2 SVGEGT. The CDR3 sequence: CASSYPDSSSPSGSPYEQYF. CDR3 in DNA: TGTGCCAGCAGTTATCCGGACAGTTCTTCCCCTAGCGGGAGCCCCTACGAGCAGTACTTC.

The rearrangement links TRBV13 to TRBJ2-3, with 10 bases that match TRBD2. The germline V gene has CDR1 PRHDT and CDR2 FYEKMQ (reference sequence). This CDR3 region has 14 residues. V was pared by 3 bases and J by 4 bases, with 1 base of the junction left unmatched. CDR3 DNA sequence: TGTGCCAGCAGCTTGGGACTAGCGCCAGATACGCAGTATTTT. Translating gives CASSLGLAPDTQYF. Supplemented by reference TRBV13 and TRBJ2-3, the full variable domain reads AAGVIQSPRHLIKEKRETATLKCYPIPRHDTVYWYQQGPGQDPQFLISFYEKMQSDKGSIPDRFSAQQFSDYHSELNMSSLELGDSALYFCASSLGLAPDTQYFGPGTRLTVL.

V gene TRBV7-2 combines with J gene TRBJ2-3; D is perhaps TRBD2 (6 bases). The CDR3 covers 15 residues. V dropped 5 bases and J dropped 1 base, with 13 bases sitting between them. CDR1 SGHTA and CDR2 FQGNSA come from the germline V gene. Here the CDR3 DNA reads TGTGCCAGCAGCCCTCAGCGGGTAGGCACAGATACGCAGTATTTT. Amino acid sequence: CASSPQRVGTDTQYF.

The V gene is TRBV7-9, the J gene TRBJ2-3, with 7 nucleotides matching TRBD2. The CDR3 has 16 amino acids. The ends lost 0 bases at V and 4 bases at J; junction bases unmatched: 7. Germline CDR1 and CDR2: SEHNR and FQNEAQ (reference sequence). This CDR3 reads CASSLAFAGDPDTQYF. In DNA form, the CDR3 reads TGTGCCAGCAGCTTAGCGTTTGCGGGAGACCCAGATACGCAGTATTTT.

This clone has just one count. The chain carries TRBV5-6 and TRBJ2-7; 10 bases align to TRBD1. The germline V gene encodes CDR1 SGHDT and CDR2 YYEEEE. Trimming took 3 bases from V and 2 from J; bases not matched to a gene: 2. CDR3 size: 14 residues. The CDR3 loop reads CASSSGTGAYEQYF. The DNA of the CDR3 is TGTGCCAGCAGCTCCGGGACAGGGGCCTACGAGCAGTACTTC.

The table lists this clone with a count of one. This chain uses TRBV7-2 with TRBJ2-7, with a weak D call TRBD2 (6 bases). Germline loops: CDR1 SGHTA, CDR2 FQGNSA. Trimming left V 3 bases short and J 2 bases short, with 17 bases between. The CDR3 contains 16 residues. For the CDR3, the DNA is TGTGCCAGCAGCTTGGCTCTAAGCGGGCTTACCTACGAGCAGTACTTC. Translating it yields CASSLALSGLTYEQYF. The full variable domain, rest sourced from reference TRBV7-2 and TRBJ2-7, is GAGVSQSPSNKVTEKGKDVELRCDPISGHTALYWYRQSLGQGLEFLIYFQGNSAPDKSGLPSDRFSAERTGGSVSTLTIQRTQQEDSAVYLCASSLALSGLTYEQYFGPGTRLTVT.

This clone was observed once. The chain combines TRBV29-1 with TRBJ2-7; the D is unclear. Trimming removed 3 bases from V and 2 bases from J, with 5 bases in between. CDR1 is SQVTM and CDR2 is ANQGSEA in the germline V gene. The length of the CDR3 is 11 residues. The CDR3 DNA reads TGCAGCGTTGACTACGCCTACGAGCAGTACTTC. Protein sequence: CSVDYAYEQYF.

This clone is a singleton in its sample. Distinct nucleotide sequences in the sample also encode this CDR3. The genes are TRBV29-1 and TRBJ1-1; 8 bases fit TRBD1. Germline V gene lookup returns CDR1 SQVTM and CDR2 ANQGSEA. The CDR3 has 12 amino acids. With 6 bases clipped from V and 4 bases from J, the junction kept 4 bases outside the gene matches. The CDR3 reads CSVVTGGTEAFF. CDR3 nucleotides: TGCAGCGTGGTCACAGGGGGCACTGAAGCTTTCTTT.

This clone has a single count. The genes are TRBV4-1 and TRBJ2-6; 11 positions agree with TRBD2. CDR3 length equals 19 residues. After removal of 0 bases from V and 2 bases from J, the junction contained 6 bases not matched to a gene. The germline V gene has CDR1 MGHRA and CDR2 YSYEKL. The CDR3 DNA is TGCGCCAGCAGCCAAGATCCGGCTAGCGGGAGGACTGGGGCCAACGTCCTGACTTTC. Its translation is CASSQDPASGRTGANVLTF.

The gene calls are TRBV11-3 and TRBJ2-2; D is possibly TRBD1 (7 bases). Trimming removed 5 bases at V and 2 bases at J, with 12 bases between. The CDR3 is made up of 15 amino acids. CDR1 SGHNT and CDR2 YENEEA come from the germline V gene. DNA of the CDR3: TGTGCCAGCAGCCCAGGGGGGATTAACACCGGGGAGCTGTTTTTT. This encodes CASSPGGINTGELFF.

The V and J genes are TRBV27 and TRBJ1-4, with D unclear. Trimming pared 0 bases from V and 7 bases from J, leaving 12 bases between. Germline assignment: CDR1 MNHEY and CDR2 SMNVEV (reference sequence). The CDR3 has 15 residues. The CDR3 sequence is CASSLSGDRVEKLFF. CDR3 DNA: TGTGCCAGCAGTTTATCTGGAGACCGGGTTGAAAAACTGTTTTTT. Based on the CDR3 plus reference TRBV27 and TRBJ1-4, the full variable domain is EAQVTQNPRYLITVTGKKLTVTCSQNMNHEYMSWYRQDPGLGLRQIYYSMNVEVTDKGDVPEGYKVSRKEKRNFPLILESPSPNQTSLYFCASSLSGDRVEKLFFGSGTQLSVL.

V gene TRBV28 combines with J gene TRBJ1-2, with a possible D match to TRBD1 (5 bases). The CDR3 is 19 amino acids. V lost 2 bases and J 4 bases, leaving 26 bases between the germline ends. The germline V gene has CDR1 MDHEN and CDR2 SYDVKM. The CDR3 region is CASSLKEFGDPFTGYGYTF. The CDR3 nucleotides are TGTGCCAGCAGTTTAAAGGAGTTTGGGGACCCCTTTACGGGCTATGGCTACACCTTC.

The genes are TRBV7-2 and TRBJ2-1; TRBD2 agrees at 10 bases. CDR1 SGHTA and CDR2 FQGNSA come from the germline V gene. This CDR3 region has 15 residues. The V and J ends lost 0 bases and 6 bases, in that order; junction bases with no gene match: 2. The CDR3 coding sequence is TGTGCCAGCAGCTTAGCGGGACTAGCGACCAATGAGCAGTTCTTC. Encoded protein: CASSLAGLATNEQFF.

The chain uses TRBV20-1 and TRBJ2-1, with D unclear. Germline CDR1 and CDR2: DFQATT and SNEGSKA (reference sequence). The CDR3 runs 10 residues. Trimming took 8 bases from V and 7 from J, leaving 9 bases between them. CDR3 in DNA: TGCAGTACCTTAGGGAATGAGCAGTTCTTC. This encodes CSTLGNEQFF.

The gene calls are TRBV29-1 and TRBJ2-1; 9 bases line up with TRBD1. The CDR3 sequence is 14 residues long. Germline V gene lookup returns CDR1 SQVTM and CDR2 ANQGSEA. Germline trimming cut 6 bases from V and 2 bases from J; bases unmatched to any gene: 5. CDR3 residues: CSVKTGGAYNEQFF. The DNA for the CDR3 is TGCAGCGTAAAAACAGGGGGCGCCTACAATGAGCAGTTCTTC.

This chain links TRBV3-1 (or the pseudogene TRBV3-2) with TRBJ2-3; tentative D call: TRBD2 (6 bases). The CDR3 is 17 amino acids. From germline, CDR1 is LGHDT and CDR2 YNNKEL (reference sequence). Trimming cost V 1 base and J 0 bases, with 14 bases left between them. CDR3 bases: TGTGCCAGCAGCCAAGTACTCCCGGGGGATAGCACAGATACGCAGTATTTT. Translation: CASSQVLPGDSTDTQYF.

This chain connects TRBV28 to TRBJ1-5; possibly TRBD1 for D (6 bases). The CDR3 runs to 14 residues. Looked up from germline, CDR1 is MDHEN and CDR2 is SYDVKM. Trimming shortened V by 5 bases and J by 0 bases, and 8 bases separated the two germline ends. The CDR3 protein is CASSRTDSNQPQHF. CDR3 bases: TGTGCCAGCAGTAGGACAGATAGCAATCAGCCCCAGCATTTT.

This chain uses TRBV15 with TRBJ1-4; no reliable D call. The CDR3 consists of 14 residues. V lost 1 base to trimming and J lost 8 bases, with 11 bases between them. The germline CDR1 and CDR2 sequences are LNHNV and YYDKDF (reference sequence). The DNA of the CDR3 is TGTGCCACCAGCAGAGGGGGAACGGAAGAAAAACTGTTTTTT. As protein: CATSRGGTEEKLFF.

The V call is TRBV2, the J call TRBJ1-2; D unresolved. This CDR3 comprises 13 residues. Germline-derived CDR1 and CDR2 are SNHLY and FYNNEI. V dropped 3 bases and J dropped 8 bases, with 13 bases sitting between them. CDR3 protein: CASSEEVTRGYTF. CDR3 nucleotide sequence: TGTGCCAGCAGTGAGGAGGTCACGAGGGGCTACACCTTC.

This chain links TRBV25-1 with TRBJ2-3, with TRBD1 matching 9 bases. Trimming cost V 5 bases and J 2 bases; bases outside gene matches: 5. The CDR3 contains 15 residues. Germline V gene sequence: CDR1 MGHDK, CDR2 SYGVNS. CDR3 coding DNA: TGTGCCAGCAGTACCGGGACAGGGTTCACAGATACGCAGTATTTT. Encoded protein: CASSTGTGFTDTQYF.

The J gene is TRBJ2-2, the V gene TRBV7-2; D tentatively fits TRBD1 or TRBD2 (5 bases each). There are 15 residues in the CDR3. The germline gives CDR1 SGHTA, CDR2 FQGNSA. The V end lost 3 bases, the J end lost 5 bases, and 13 bases lay between the germline ends. The CDR3 loop reads CASSLSPGPTGELFF. In DNA form, the CDR3 reads TGTGCCAGCAGCTTGAGCCCGGGGCCAACCGGGGAGCTGTTTTTT.

This chain links TRBV10-3 with TRBJ2-7; 9 positions agree with TRBD2. V was clipped by 7 bases and J by 3 bases; unmatched bases: 7. The germline V gene encodes CDR1 ENHRY and CDR2 SYGVKD. CDR3 length: 14 amino acids. Written as DNA, the CDR3 is TGTGCCATCATGGAGACTAGCGGCGGCTACGAGCAGTACTTC. Its translation is CAIMETSGGYEQYF.

The chain links TRBV7-6 to TRBJ2-1; 10 nucleotides align to TRBD2. The CDR3 extends over 15 amino acids. Trimming took 5 bases from V and 7 from J; bases not matched to a gene: 8. Germline V gives CDR1 SGHVS, CDR2 FNYEAQ. The CDR3 DNA reads TGTGCCAGCAGCCCTGAGCGGGAGGGCCAGAATGAGCAGTTCTTC. Translated: CASSPEREGQNEQFF.

V usage is TRBV27 and J usage is TRBJ1-2, with D uncertain. The CDR3 is 13 amino acids. Trimming took 0 bases from V and 8 from J, leaving 10 bases between them. Germline V gene sequence: CDR1 MNHEY, CDR2 SMNVEV (reference sequence). The CDR3 loop reads CASSLSPLGGYTF. In nucleotides, the CDR3 is TGTGCCAGCAGTTTATCGCCCTTAGGCGGCTACACCTTC.

This chain links TRBV28 with TRBJ2-7; 9 nucleotides align to TRBD2. V gave up 3 bases and J gave up 3 bases; unmatched junction bases: 3. There are 14 residues in the CDR3. Per germline, CDR1 MDHEN and CDR2 SYDVKM. DNA for the CDR3: TGTGCCAGCAGTTTTGCGGGAGGGCACTACGAGCAGTACTTC. Translated, it gives CASSFAGGHYEQYF.

This chain links TRBV5-8 with TRBJ1-1, with D perhaps TRBD1 (6 bases). V gave up 3 bases and J gave up 9 bases, with 15 bases separating them. Germline CDR1 is SGHTS and CDR2 is YDEGEE. The CDR3 is 13 amino acids. The CDR3 region has the DNA TGTGCCAGCAGCTCCCCCAGAGGACAGCAAGCTTTCTTT. It yields the protein CASSSPRGQQAFF.

This chain connects TRBV10-3 to TRBJ1-2; tentatively, D is TRBD1 (5 bases). Germline CDR1 and CDR2: ENHRY and SYGVKD. The CDR3 length is 18 residues. Trimming took off 0 bases at V and 1 base at J, with 18 bases between the two ends. The CDR3 DNA is TGTGCCATCAGTGAGTCGTGGGGCACGGGGGAATTTAACTATGGCTACACCTTC. It translates to CAISESWGTGEFNYGYTF.

The V and J genes are TRBV18 and TRBJ1-1; D unclear. The CDR3 is 13 residues long. In germline, CDR1 is KGHSH, CDR2 LQKENI. The V gene lost 8 bases and the J gene lost 4 bases, with 14 bases spanning the gap. CDR3 bases: TGTGCCAGCCTCCAGTGGAAGGGCACTGAAGCTTTCTTT. It specifies CASLQWKGTEAFF.